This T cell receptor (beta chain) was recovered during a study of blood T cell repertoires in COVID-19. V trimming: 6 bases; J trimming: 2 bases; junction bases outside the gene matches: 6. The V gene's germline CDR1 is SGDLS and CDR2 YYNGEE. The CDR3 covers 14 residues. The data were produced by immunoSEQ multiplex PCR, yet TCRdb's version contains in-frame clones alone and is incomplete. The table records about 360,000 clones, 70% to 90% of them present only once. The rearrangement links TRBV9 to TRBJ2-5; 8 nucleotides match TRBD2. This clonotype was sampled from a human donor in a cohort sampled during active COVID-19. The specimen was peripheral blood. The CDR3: CASTYSGEQETQYF. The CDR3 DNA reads TGTGCCAGCACATATAGCGGGGAGCAAGAGACCCAGTACTTC.